This paragraph covers one T cell receptor beta chain sequence. No antigen is known for it. The CDR3 is 15 residues long. The germline V gene has CDR1 MGHDK and CDR2 SYGVNS. V gave up 2 bases and J gave up 7 bases; unmatched junction bases: 7. The sample belongs to a study of long-term antiretroviral therapy in people with HIV. Study outcomes and limitations: There were no data on ART adherence, viral resistance or therapy changes, a gap that limits inferences about post-ART repertoire changes.

Each donor had at least one pre-ART and at least two post-ART PBMC samples. Every specimen provided roughly 0.9-10 million cryopreserved PBMC before DNA extraction took place. Researchers report immunoSEQ v3.0 was run at survey level. Produced via immunoSEQ multiplex PCR; TCRdb's table is partial and in-frame only. Of about 18,000 clones in the sample, 76% were seen once. The source was unsorted PBMCs, collected 0.5 years before starting antiretroviral therapy. This sequence was found in a woman in her 50s with HIV. The V gene is TRBV25-1, the J gene TRBJ1-4; 7 positions match TRBD1. The DNA for the CDR3 is TGTGCCAGCAGTGAACCGACAGGGTCGATTGAAAAACTGTTTTTT. It codes for CASSEPTGSIEKLFF.